This T cell receptor beta chain was observed in a study of blood T cells in healthy people across ages. The second PCR ran about 6 to 11 cycles with a sample-barcoded 5' primer and J-beta primers. TCRdb reanalysed the 5' RACE reads using MiXCR and keeps one entry per CDR3 protein. The sample lists roughly 720,000 distinct CDR3 sequences, 53% occurring once. This clonotype was counted only a few times. Its antigen remains unidentified. Study observations and caveats: There were more naive CD4+ cells and higher diversity in long-lived donors than in aged donors.

The CDR3 sequence is 14 residues long. With 4 bases removed from V and 0 bases from J, the gap between germline ends came to 11 bases. Germline V gives CDR1 SGHRS, CDR2 YFSETQ. The sample comprised blood. The receptor was isolated from a man older than 75 in good health. The chain joins TRBV5-1 to TRBJ2-7, with D uncertain. In DNA form, the CDR3 reads TGCGCCAGCAGCCGACACCAATCCTCCTACGAGCAGTACTTC. It specifies CASSRHQSSYEQYF.